This entry lists 29 T cell receptor beta chains sequenced from one sample in a study of shared clonotypes between healthy human individuals (dated by TCRdb to the early 2020s). Library preparation employed the immunoSEQ multiplex PCR assay. Imported from immuneACCESS, the table was reduced by TCRdb to in-frame sequences with V and J called. These copies leave out some clones; in studies compared against another copy, an unresolved V gene accounts for under half, and the cause of the remainder is not known. The sample table shows hundreds of thousands of clones, and around two thirds are seen once. The ten largest make up over 1.5% of the sample. Sequencing used memory CD4+ T cells sorted from blood. The cell subset or site label for this specimen denotes: CD45RA-negative fraction. All receptors derive from a woman under 40 in good health.

The sample holds a few counts of this clone. This chain joins TRBV25-1 and TRBJ2-1; D is undetermined. Germline V gene data show CDR1 as MGHDK and CDR2 as SYGVNS. The CDR3 loop spans 15 amino acids. Between the trimmed V and J ends, which lost 8 bases and 2 bases, there was a span of 16 bases. The CDR3 DNA reads as TGTGCCAGCTCTGGTGGGCTTAAAGCCTACAATGAGCAGTTCTTC. This encodes CASSGGLKAYNEQFF.

The rearrangement links TRBV6-6 to TRBJ1-2; the match to TRBD1 covers 8 bases. CDR3 size: 13 residues. V lost 7 bases and J lost 3; bases outside the gene matches: 4. The germline gives CDR1 MNHNY, CDR2 SVGAGI (reference sequence). CDR3 region: CASTGTGDYGYTF. For the CDR3, the DNA is TGTGCCAGCACCGGGACAGGAGACTATGGCTACACCTTC.

The chain combines TRBV11-2 with TRBJ2-3, with 7 bases matching TRBD1. Looked up from germline, CDR1 is SGHAT and CDR2 is FQNNGV. V lost 6 bases and J lost 4; bases outside the gene matches: 7. This CDR3 is 14 amino acids long. CDR3 amino acids: CASRKTGVADTQYF. The CDR3 DNA is TGTGCCAGCAGGAAAACAGGGGTCGCAGATACGCAGTATTTT.

The gene calls are TRBV2 and TRBJ1-5; maybe TRBD1 (6 bases). V gave up 3 bases and J gave up 6 bases, with 15 bases separating them. CDR3 length: 15 amino acids. Germline CDR1 SNHLY, CDR2 FYNNEI. CDR3 residues: CASSDGQGQGQPQHF. In DNA, the CDR3 is TGTGCCAGCAGTGATGGGCAGGGGCAGGGTCAGCCCCAGCATTTT.

To note about this clone: The same CDR3 also results from other DNA sequences found in this sample. The V and J genes are TRBV5-1 and TRBJ2-1, with D tentatively TRBD2 (5 bases). CDR1 SGHRS and CDR2 YFSETQ come from the germline V gene. With 0 bases removed from V and 9 bases from J, the gap between germline ends came to 7 bases. The CDR3 is 12 amino acids. CDR3 region: CASSLGGGEQFF. The CDR3 coding sequence is TGCGCCAGCAGCTTGGGAGGAGGTGAGCAGTTCTTC.

This chain connects TRBV20-1 to TRBJ2-7; the D gene is possibly TRBD1 (5 bases). This CDR3 contains 11 residues. Trimming took off 2 bases at V and 4 bases at J, with 6 bases between the two ends. Per germline, CDR1 DFQATT and CDR2 SNEGSKA (reference sequence). The CDR3 is CSARQGYEQYF. In DNA form, the CDR3 reads TGCAGTGCTAGACAGGGATACGAGCAGTACTTC.

This sequence joins TRBV4-1 and TRBJ1-5; tentatively, D is TRBD1 (6 bases). V was shortened by 1 base and J by 7 bases, with 17 bases between the two germline ends. The germline V gene has CDR1 MGHRA and CDR2 YSYEKL. CDR3 length: 16 amino acids. The CDR3: CASSQGSGGQGQPQHF. In DNA form, the CDR3 reads TGCGCCAGCAGCCAAGGCAGCGGGGGGCAGGGGCAGCCCCAGCATTTT.

The V and J genes are TRBV6-1 and TRBJ2-1; 10 bases agree with TRBD2. Germline assignment: CDR1 MNHNS and CDR2 SASEGT. V lost 4 bases, J lost 6 bases, and 6 bases stayed unmatched. The CDR3 runs 15 residues. The CDR3: CASSVRASGSNEQFF. In nucleotides, the CDR3 is TGTGCCAGCAGTGTAAGGGCTAGCGGGAGCAATGAGCAGTTCTTC.

The chain joins TRBV27 to TRBJ1-3; no clear D gene. This CDR3 comprises 14 residues. Trimming shortened V by 6 bases and J by 0 bases, and 9 bases separated the two germline ends. From germline, CDR1 is MNHEY and CDR2 SMNVEV (reference sequence). The CDR3 DNA reads TGTGCCAGCAGAAAGACCAGCTCTGGAAACACCATATATTTT. Amino acid sequence: CASRKTSSGNTIYF.

CDR3 sequence (DNA): TGTGCCAGCAGCTTGGTTTTTAGCGGGAGGGCAAATGAGCAGTTCTTC. This codes for CASSLVFSGRANEQFF. This chain connects TRBV5-4 to TRBJ2-1, with 11 bases identical to TRBD2. CDR3 size: 16 residues. Germline assignment: CDR1 SGHNT and CDR2 YYREEE (reference sequence). V dropped 0 bases and J dropped 7; count of bases not matched to a gene: 6.

The chain uses TRBV28 and TRBJ2-7; a possible D gene is TRBD1 (5 bases). The V and J ends lost 7 bases and 6 bases respectively, with 13 bases between them. The germline V gene encodes CDR1 MDHEN and CDR2 SYDVKM. The CDR3 length is 12 residues. The CDR3 here is CASTKTGGEQYF. DNA of the CDR3: TGTGCCAGCACGAAAACAGGCGGCGAGCAGTACTTC.

In the case of this clone: This specimen includes other DNA sequences encoding the same CDR3. The chain couples TRBV6-1 to TRBJ1-5, with D tentatively TRBD1 (6 bases). This CDR3 spans 15 amino acids. V shed 1 base and J shed 6 bases, with 13 bases lying between them. Germline V gene lookup returns CDR1 MNHNS and CDR2 SASEGT. CDR3 coding DNA: TGTGCCAGCAGTGAAGGAGGGGGGGGACCTCAGCCCCAGCATTTT. This translates into CASSEGGGGPQPQHF.

In DNA, the CDR3 is TGTGCCAGCAGCTTGGCCGGTGGGATTAGGAATGAGCAGTTCTTC. Its protein product is CASSLAGGIRNEQFF. The chain joins TRBV5-5 to TRBJ2-1; D is unresolved. The CDR3 length is 15 residues. The V and J ends lost 0 bases and 7 bases respectively, with 14 bases between them. CDR1 is SGHKS, CDR2 YYEKEE, per germline (reference sequence).

This rearrangement joins TRBV29-1 to TRBJ2-2; perhaps TRBD1 as D (6 bases). Germline CDR1 reads SQVTM; CDR2 reads ANQGSEA. Trimming pared 7 bases from V and 1 base from J, leaving 7 bases between. The CDR3 totals 12 residues. CDR3 nucleotides: TGCAGCGGGGGACAGAACACCGGGGAGCTGTTTTTT. It is translated as CSGGQNTGELFF.

V gene TRBV5-1 combines with J gene TRBJ1-2; the D gene is possibly TRBD1 (5 bases). V was shortened by 4 bases and J by 6 bases, with 16 bases between the two germline ends. Germline V lookup: CDR1 SGHRS, CDR2 YFSETQ. The CDR3 spans 14 residues. The CDR3 DNA is TGCGCCAGCAGCGGCCAGGAGGGGTTGGATGGCTACACCTTC. It is translated as CASSGQEGLDGYTF. The whole variable domain, filled in from reference TRBV5-1 and TRBJ1-2, reads KAGVTQTPRYLIKTRGQQVTLSCSPISGHRSVSWYQQTPGQGLQFLFEYFSETQRNKGNFPGRFSGRQFSNSRSEMNVSTLELGDSALYLCASSGQEGLDGYTFGSGTRLTVV.

This clone was counted ten times or more. This CDR3 is also generated by other DNA sequences in the sample. The V gene is TRBV6-5, the J gene TRBJ2-7; 12 bases align to TRBD2. In germline, CDR1 is MNHEY, CDR2 SVGAGI. There are 15 residues in the CDR3. J was trimmed by 4 bases and V by 0 bases; bases with no gene match: 1. CDR3 DNA: TGTGCCAGCAGTTACTCTGGACTAGCGGGATACGAGCAGTACTTC. Translating gives CASSYSGLAGYEQYF.

This clone has a handful of counts. The sample contains more than one DNA sequence encoding this CDR3. The chain recombines TRBV2 with TRBJ1-3; the match to TRBD1 covers 7 bases. V lost 8 bases and J lost 0; bases outside the gene matches: 7. Germline V lookup: CDR1 SNHLY, CDR2 FYNNEI. The CDR3 sequence is 15 residues long. The CDR3 here is CASRGQPSSGNTIYF. As DNA, the CDR3 is TGTGCCAGCCGGGGACAGCCGAGCTCTGGAAACACCATATATTTT. Looking up the rest from reference TRBV2 and TRBJ1-3 gives the full variable domain: EPEVTQTPSHQVTQMGQEVILRCVPISNHLYFYWYRQILGQKVEFLVSFYNNEISEKSEIFDDQFSVERPDGSNFTLKIRSTKLEDSAMYFCASRGQPSSGNTIYFGEGSWLTVV.

V gene TRBV7-8 combines with J gene TRBJ2-1, with TRBD2 as a possible D gene (7 bases). The CDR3 spans 20 residues. V lost 1 base, J lost 9 bases, and 31 bases lay in between. Per germline, CDR1 SGHVS and CDR2 FQNEAQ. The CDR3 bases are TGTGCCAGCAGCTTAGAGGTGGCGGGAGATCTTGAAGTGGGGGGGCTTGAGCAGTTCTTC. This translates into CASSLEVAGDLEVGGLEQFF. Using reference TRBV7-8 and TRBJ2-1 for the parts outside the CDR3, the full variable domain is GAGVSQSPRYKVAKRGQDVALRCDPISGHVSLFWYQQALGQGPEFLTYFQNEAQLDKSGLPSDRFFAERPEGSVSTLKIQRTQQEDSAVYLCASSLEVAGDLEVGGLEQFFGPGTRLTVL.

The V and J genes are TRBV5-1 and TRBJ2-3, with D perhaps matching TRBD1 (6 bases). Germline CDR1 is SGHRS and CDR2 is YFSETQ. V was trimmed by 2 bases and J by 6 bases, leaving 13 bases between them. CDR3 size: 14 residues. The chain's CDR3 is CASSFRDKTDTQYF. The DNA for the CDR3 is TGCGCCAGCAGCTTCCGGGACAAAACGGATACGCAGTATTTT.

With respect to this clone: Other DNA sequences in this specimen translate into the identical CDR3. The rearrangement links TRBV7-2 to TRBJ2-3, with D possibly TRBD1 on 6 matching bases. Germline CDR1 reads SGHTA; CDR2 reads FQGNSA. This CDR3 has 15 amino acids. The V end was cut by 4 bases, the J end by 0 bases, with 11 bases between. The CDR3 DNA is TGTGCCAGCAGCTCCCGACAGGACAGCACAGATACGCAGTATTTT. This codes for CASSSRQDSTDTQYF. The full variable domain, rest sourced from reference TRBV7-2 and TRBJ2-3, is GAGVSQSPSNKVTEKGKDVELRCDPISGHTALYWYRQSLGQGLEFLIYFQGNSAPDKSGLPSDRFSAERTGGSVSTLTIQRTQQEDSAVYLCASSSRQDSTDTQYFGPGTRLTVL.

The chain employs TRBV5-1 and TRBJ2-1; tentatively, D is TRBD2 (6 bases). Trimming pared 0 bases from V and 2 bases from J, leaving 9 bases between. Germline V CDR1 and CDR2: SGHRS, YFSETQ. The CDR3 contains 15 residues. In nucleotides, the CDR3 is TGCGCCAGCAGCTTGGACGGGGAGGCCTACAATGAGCAGTTCTTC. This translates into CASSLDGEAYNEQFF.

The rearrangement joins TRBV7-8 to TRBJ1-5; D gene ambiguous. The germline V gene encodes CDR1 SGHVS and CDR2 FQNEAQ. V was shortened by 5 bases and J by 3 bases, with 11 bases between the two germline ends. The CDR3 loop spans 14 amino acids. The CDR3 reads CASSDLHLNQPQHF. The CDR3 DNA is TGTGCCAGCAGCGATCTCCACCTCAATCAGCCCCAGCATTTT.

There are a few counts of this clone. The V and J genes are TRBV5-1 and TRBJ2-4, with D possibly TRBD2 on 6 matching bases. V was cut by 0 bases and J by 6 bases, with 16 bases left in between. The CDR3 spans 16 residues. Germline values: CDR1 SGHRS, CDR2 YFSETQ. The CDR3 spells CASSLGQEGGRNIQYF. The CDR3 region has the DNA TGCGCCAGCAGCTTGGGGCAGGAGGGAGGTAGAAACATTCAGTACTTC.

This chain connects TRBV5-1 to TRBJ1-1; D ambiguous. Trimming shortened V by 0 bases and J by 2 bases, and 8 bases separated the two germline ends. In germline, CDR1 is SGHRS, CDR2 YFSETQ. CDR3 length: 14 amino acids. CDR3 DNA sequence: TGCGCCAGCAGCTTGGCCGAGGTTAACACTGAAGCTTTCTTT. Translated, it gives CASSLAEVNTEAFF.

This clone was recorded once. V and J are TRBV28 and TRBJ1-5, with unresolved D. The V and J ends lost 6 bases and 6 bases respectively, with 15 bases between them. Germline values: CDR1 MDHEN, CDR2 SYDVKM. This CDR3 contains 14 residues. The CDR3 DNA is TGTGCCAGCAGCCGAGCGGCCGAAGGTCAGCCCCAGCATTTT. Amino acid sequence: CASSRAAEGQPQHF.

This chain uses TRBV5-1 with TRBJ2-5; 12 bases line up with TRBD2. V shed 4 bases and J 2 bases; nucleotides not matched to a gene: 3. The germline gives CDR1 SGHRS, CDR2 YFSETQ. The CDR3 covers 15 residues. For the CDR3, the DNA is TGCGCCAGCAGCATCGGGACTAGCGGGCAAGAGACCCAGTACTTC. Translating gives CASSIGTSGQETQYF.

This clone occurred a few times. The same CDR3 arises from other DNA sequences in this sample as well. V gene TRBV15 combines with J gene TRBJ2-5; D unclear. Germline V gives CDR1 LNHNV, CDR2 YYDKDF (reference sequence). V lost 0 bases to trimming and J lost 2 bases, with 7 bases between them. The CDR3 sequence is 14 residues long. CDR3 amino acids: CATSRDRGQETQYF. The CDR3 DNA is TGTGCCACCAGCAGAGATCGTGGGCAAGAGACCCAGTACTTC.

This chain connects TRBV28 to TRBJ1-5; 8 bases are shared with TRBD1. This CDR3 comprises 14 residues. Germline CDR1 and CDR2: MDHEN and SYDVKM. CDR3 sequence reads: CAVVDRERNQPQHF. CDR3 DNA sequence: TGTGCTGTCGTGGACAGGGAACGCAATCAGCCCCAGCATTTT.

This chain connects TRBV5-1 to TRBJ2-5; 9 bases are a match to TRBD2. Per germline, CDR1 SGHRS and CDR2 YFSETQ. This CDR3 is built from 15 residues. The ends lost 0 bases at V and 7 bases at J; junction bases unmatched: 7. The CDR3: CASSLGLSGSGTQYF. The CDR3 DNA follows: TGCGCCAGCAGCTTGGGACTTAGCGGGAGTGGGACCCAGTACTTC.